The next 19 T cell receptor beta chains were all read from a single sample in a study of post-analysis software for immune sequencing data. Broader study findings: TRBV5-6, TRBV5-1 and TRBV20-1 belonged to a set of roughly 5 TRBV segments that were more frequent in patients than controls.

Sequencing libraries made from TCR beta cDNA carried unique molecular identifiers. TCRdb re-called the PCR reads with MiXCR, one entry per CDR3 protein. Of roughly 400,000 distinct CDR3 sequences listed, less than 40% are singletons. Their target antigens are unknown. Material: blood. The receptors originated from a girl aged 2 to 10 with multiple sclerosis.

The CDR3 is CSARHLDRPGLAEAFF. Written as DNA, the CDR3 is TGCAGTGCTAGACACCTAGACAGGCCGGGGTTGGCTGAAGCTTTCTTT. The chain joins TRBV20-1 to TRBJ1-1; possible D gene TRBD1, 6 bases. Trimming stripped 2 bases from V and 6 bases from J, with 22 bases between. This CDR3 comprises 16 residues. CDR1 and CDR2 from the germline V gene are DFQATT and SNEGSKA (reference sequence).

The V and J genes are TRBV28 and TRBJ1-1; D unresolved. Germline CDR1 is MDHEN and CDR2 is SYDVKM. This CDR3 spans 13 amino acids. V lost 3 bases to trimming and J lost 8 bases, with 13 bases between them. In DNA form, the CDR3 reads TGTGCCAGCAGTTTTGTTGGTGGTTTCGAAGCTTTCTTT. Its translation is CASSFVGGFEAFF.

This chain uses TRBV7-8 with TRBJ1-2; 9 bases align to TRBD1. Germline lookup yields CDR1 SGHVS and CDR2 FQNEAQ. J was trimmed by 9 bases and V by 5 bases; bases with no gene match: 7. This CDR3 has 13 residues. CDR3 amino acids: CASSQGTGNRYTF. In DNA form, the CDR3 reads TGTGCCAGCAGCCAGGGGACAGGGAATCGCTACACCTTC. The whole variable domain, filled in from reference TRBV7-8 and TRBJ1-2, reads GAGVSQSPRYKVAKRGQDVALRCDPISGHVSLFWYQQALGQGPEFLTYFQNEAQLDKSGLPSDRFFAERPEGSVSTLKIQRTQQEDSAVYLCASSQGTGNRYTFGSGTRLTVV.

This clonotype was counted between two and nine times. The genes are TRBV4-2 and TRBJ2-5, with D possibly being TRBD2 (5 bases). The assigned J gene may be wrong: the sequence end matches TRBJ2-7 better. CDR3 length: 16 amino acids. The germline V gene has CDR1 LGHNA and CDR2 YNFKEQ. The CDR3 spells CASSQVGSTRTHEQYF. CDR3 nucleotide sequence: TGTGCCAGCAGCCAAGTTGGCTCTACTAGAACCCACGAGCAGTACTTC.

The gene calls are TRBV5-1 and TRBJ1-6; D ambiguous. The CDR3 loop spans 17 amino acids. Looked up from germline, CDR1 is SGHRS and CDR2 is YFSETQ. The ends were cut back, 4 bases at V and 7 bases at J, with 21 bases in the middle. CDR3 nucleotide sequence: TGCGCCAGCAGCCCTGAACCGACTCCGGGAAAAAATTCACCCCTCCACTTT. It yields the protein CASSPEPTPGKNSPLHF.

This clonotype has more than one count but fewer than ten. This chain joins TRBV12-3 or TRBV12-4 and TRBJ2-7; a weak D match, TRBD1 (8 bases). V lost 0 bases to trimming and J lost 5 bases, with 20 bases between them. The CDR3 length is 17 residues. The CDR3 is CASSLAGVTGGADEQYF. The CDR3 DNA follows: TGTGCCAGCAGTTTAGCTGGGGTTACAGGGGGGGCGGACGAGCAGTACTTC.

This clonotype occurred many times. The rearrangement uses TRBV7-2 and TRBJ1-5; D uncertain. Germline assignment: CDR1 SGHTA and CDR2 FQGNSA. V lost 2 bases and J 2 bases, leaving 4 bases between the germline ends. The CDR3 runs 13 residues. The CDR3 here is CASSLQGNQPQHF. The CDR3 DNA is TGTGCCAGCAGCTTACAGGGCAATCAGCCCCAGCATTTT.

The chain carries TRBV28 and TRBJ2-7; TRBD1 agrees at 8 bases. CDR1 MDHEN and CDR2 SYDVKM come from the germline V gene. V was pared by 6 bases and J by 2 bases, with 15 bases of the junction left unmatched. CDR3 length: 17 amino acids. The CDR3 protein is CASRGVLGTGVPYEQYF. The CDR3 DNA is TGTGCCAGCAGGGGCGTCCTCGGGACAGGAGTCCCCTACGAGCAGTACTTC.

J is TRBJ1-5 and V is TRBV24-1, with 7 bases lining up with TRBD1. The trim removed 3 bases at V and 6 bases at J, leaving 16 bases unmatched. This CDR3 has 18 amino acids. Germline CDR1 reads KGHDR; CDR2 reads SFDVKD. The CDR3 bases are TGTGCCACCAGTGATGGTATCGGAGGGGGCCGGGGTTTTCAGCCCCAGCATTTT. Its translation is CATSDGIGGGRGFQPQHF.

This clonotype turned up a few times. The genes are TRBV10-3 and TRBJ2-1; TRBD1 is a possible D gene (6 bases). The ends were cut back, 0 bases at V and 3 bases at J, with 12 bases in the middle. The V gene's germline CDR1 is ENHRY and CDR2 SYGVKD. The CDR3 contains 16 residues. This chain's CDR3 is CAISESAGVIYNEQFF. In DNA form, the CDR3 reads TGTGCCATCAGTGAGTCCGCAGGGGTGATCTACAATGAGCAGTTCTTC.

The rearrangement joins TRBV5-1 to TRBJ2-1; no definite D call. The end of the DNA fits TRBJ2-7 better, so the J call may be wrong. The germline V gene encodes CDR1 SGHRS and CDR2 YFSETQ. This CDR3 has 16 amino acids. The CDR3 spells CASSSGTGSPYNEQYF. The CDR3 DNA sequence: TGCGCCAGCAGCTCAGGCACGGGTTCCCCCTACAATGAGCAGTACTTC.

This clonotype showed up just a few times. The V call is TRBV7-9, the J call TRBJ2-5, with D possibly being TRBD1 (6 bases). The CDR3 covers 14 residues. The V end lost 4 bases, the J end lost 2 bases, and 11 bases lay between the germline ends. From germline, CDR1 is SEHNR and CDR2 FQNEAQ (reference sequence). The CDR3, as DNA: TGTGCCAGCAGCTCGAGACAGGAGCAAGAGACCCAGTACTTC. The encoded protein is CASSSRQEQETQYF.

The gene calls are TRBV6-5 and TRBJ2-3, with 9 bases identical to TRBD1. J lost 5 bases, V lost 7 bases, and 13 bases had no gene match. From germline, CDR1 is MNHEY and CDR2 SVGAGI. The CDR3 is 16 residues long. For the CDR3, the DNA is TGTGCCAGCAAAGCCTGGGACAGGGAGCCTAGAGATACGCAGTATTTT. Its translation: CASKAWDREPRDTQYF.

The rearrangement uses TRBV27 and TRBJ1-2; D is possibly TRBD1 (5 bases). Trimming cost V 2 bases and J 6 bases, with 10 bases left between them. The CDR3 contains 13 residues. Germline V gives CDR1 MNHEY, CDR2 SMNVEV (reference sequence). The CDR3 sequence is CASSLAGIDGYTF. The CDR3 bases are TGTGCCAGCAGTTTAGCAGGGATTGATGGCTACACCTTC.

This chain uses TRBV28 with TRBJ1-1; maybe TRBD1 (5 bases). Between the trimmed V and J ends, which lost 5 bases and 4 bases, there was a span of 17 bases. Germline V gene lookup returns CDR1 MDHEN and CDR2 SYDVKM. The CDR3 contains 15 residues. This chain's CDR3 is CASSAPGGRVTEAFF. The DNA of the CDR3 is TGTGCCAGCAGTGCCCCGGGGGGTAGAGTCACTGAAGCTTTCTTT. Supplemented by reference TRBV28 and TRBJ1-1, the full variable domain reads DVKVTQSSRYLVKRTGEKVFLECVQDMDHENMFWYRQDPGLGLRLIYFSYDVKMKEKGDIPEGYSVSREKKERFSLILESASTNQTSMYLCASSAPGGRVTEAFFGQGTRLTVV.

The J gene is TRBJ2-4, the V gene TRBV7-2; D is possibly TRBD2 (5 bases). In germline, CDR1 is SGHTA, CDR2 FQGNSA. This CDR3 is built from 14 residues. V dropped 1 base and J dropped 15 bases, with 19 bases sitting between them. The CDR3 DNA sequence: TGTGCCAGCAGCTTAGGAGGGTTTTCGGTTGGGTGGTACTTC. This gives the protein CASSLGGFSVGWYF.

The chain combines TRBV7-3 with TRBJ2-1, with 7 bases aligning to TRBD2. CDR1 and CDR2 from the germline V gene are SGHTA and FQGTGA. Trimming took 6 bases from V and 10 from J; bases not matched to a gene: 3. The CDR3 is 11 residues long. CDR3 sequence reads: CASRGGSEQFF. The CDR3 DNA reads TGTGCCAGCAGGGGGGGGTCGGAGCAGTTCTTC. Using reference TRBV7-3 and TRBJ2-1 for the parts outside the CDR3, the full variable domain is GAGVSQTPSNKVTEKGKYVELRCDPISGHTALYWYRQSLGQGPEFLIYFQGTGAADDSGLPNDRFFAVRPEGSVSTLKIQRTERGDSAVYLCASRGGSEQFFGPGTRLTVL.

The chain couples TRBV6-5 to TRBJ2-2; D tentatively reads TRBD1 or TRBD2 (6 bases each). This CDR3 has 14 residues. Trimming took off 6 bases at V and 6 bases at J, with 14 bases between the two ends. Germline assignment: CDR1 MNHEY and CDR2 SVGAGI. The CDR3 spells CASSLRRGPGELFF. CDR3 coding DNA: TGTGCCAGCAGCCTACGACGGGGGCCCGGGGAGCTGTTTTTT.

The rearrangement joins TRBV7-2 to TRBJ1-2; D unresolved. The CDR3 contains 14 residues. V lost 7 bases and J lost 8, with 20 bases in between. The germline V gene has CDR1 SGHTA and CDR2 FQGNSA. The CDR3 bases are TGTGCCAGCAACGTCCCCCTTCTACAGACCGGCTACACCTTC. Its protein product is CASNVPLLQTGYTF.